These 26 T cell receptor beta chains were all obtained from the same sample, sequenced in a study of shared clonotypes between healthy human individuals. TCRdb's table, derived via immunoSEQ multiplex PCR, lists solely in-frame clones and lacks some. The sample includes 980,000 or so clones, 70% to 85% seen only once; the top ten take around 1.5%. The sample consisted of memory CD4+ T cells sorted from blood. Subset indicated: CD45RA-negative fraction. The receptors shown here come from a man aged 18 to 35 in good health.

V is TRBV27 and J is TRBJ1-5; a possible D gene is TRBD1 (6 bases). CDR3 length equals 15 residues. V was shortened by 5 bases and J by 2 bases, with 13 bases between the two germline ends. The germline V gene encodes CDR1 MNHEY and CDR2 SMNVEV (reference sequence). The CDR3: CASSAGVLGNQPQHF. Here the CDR3 DNA reads TGTGCCAGCAGTGCAGGGGTGTTGGGCAATCAGCCCCAGCATTTT.

This clone showed up many times. The same CDR3 can be traced to other DNA sequences in this sample. This chain connects TRBV5-1 to TRBJ1-5; 9 bases line up with TRBD1. Trimming at V came to 0 bases and at J to 4 bases, leaving 5 bases not matched to a gene. This CDR3 spans 16 amino acids. Per the germline V gene, CDR1 is SGHRS and CDR2 is YFSETQ. The CDR3 loop reads CASSLDPGQGNQPQHF. The CDR3 DNA reads as TGCGCCAGCAGCTTGGATCCAGGACAGGGGAATCAGCCCCAGCATTTT.

This clone was observed a few times. The rearrangement links TRBV28 to TRBJ2-1, with D unclear. With 5 bases removed from V and 8 bases from J, the gap between germline ends came to 13 bases. CDR1 and CDR2 from the germline V gene are MDHEN and SYDVKM. This CDR3 has 13 amino acids. The CDR3 sequence is CASSPPTSHEQFF. CDR3 DNA sequence: TGTGCCAGCAGTCCCCCGACCTCTCATGAGCAGTTCTTC.

In its sample, this clone was seen many times. The chain combines TRBV7-9 with TRBJ2-1; D not resolved. Trimming took 1 base from V and 8 from J, leaving 12 bases between them. CDR3 length equals 14 residues. Germline CDR1 is SEHNR and CDR2 is FQNEAQ (reference sequence). In DNA, the CDR3 is TGTGCCAGCAGCTTAGAGAATCAAAAGGATGAGCAGTTCTTC. Its protein product is CASSLENQKDEQFF.

The chain recombines TRBV7-2 with TRBJ1-2; D may be TRBD1 (5 bases). Deletions cut 1 base from V and 4 bases from J, with 13 bases between. Germline V gives CDR1 SGHTA, CDR2 FQGNSA. This CDR3 is built from 15 residues. The DNA for the CDR3 is TGTGCCAGCAGCTTAGATGGGTGGGGCTTCTATGGCTACACCTTC. Its translation: CASSLDGWGFYGYTF.

This sequence joins TRBV5-4 and TRBJ2-2, with D perhaps being TRBD1 or TRBD2 (7 bases each). V was cut by 3 bases and J by 2 bases, with 11 bases left in between. This CDR3 is 15 amino acids long. The germline gives CDR1 SGHNT, CDR2 YYREEE (reference sequence). CDR3 sequence (DNA): TGTGCCAGCAGCTCAGGGGGGGTAAACACCGGGGAGCTGTTTTTT. It encodes CASSSGGVNTGELFF.

The chain carries TRBV5-4 and TRBJ2-5; D could derive from TRBD1 or TRBD2 (5 bases each). V gave up 5 bases and J gave up 5 bases, with 10 bases separating them. Looked up from germline, CDR1 is SGHNT and CDR2 is YYREEE (reference sequence). The CDR3 loop spans 12 amino acids. The CDR3 region is CASSRWGETQYF. The CDR3 DNA sequence: TGTGCCAGCAGTCGATGGGGGGAGACCCAGTACTTC.

The chain recombines TRBV30 with TRBJ1-2; unclear D gene. Trimming left V 5 bases short and J 4 bases short, with 8 bases between. Germline V gene data show CDR1 as GTSNPN and CDR2 as SVGIG (reference sequence). The CDR3 spans 11 residues. The CDR3 DNA follows: TGTGCCTGGTTAGAGGGCTATGGCTACACCTTC. Translated: CAWLEGYGYTF.

This chain uses TRBV19 with TRBJ2-7, with a weak D call TRBD1 (6 bases). This CDR3 spans 13 amino acids. V was clipped by 5 bases and J by 2 bases, with 10 bases between them. CDR1 LNHDA and CDR2 SQIVND come from the germline V gene (reference sequence). The CDR3 sequence: CASSQGGTYEQYF. The CDR3 DNA reads as TGTGCCAGTAGTCAAGGGGGTACCTACGAGCAGTACTTC.

This chain uses TRBV10-3 with TRBJ1-1; D gene unclear. The V end was cut by 6 bases, the J end by 7 bases, with 9 bases between. CDR3 size: 11 residues. The germline V gene encodes CDR1 ENHRY and CDR2 SYGVKD. The CDR3 DNA reads as TGTGCCATCAGATCGGAGTTTGAAGCTTTCTTT. As protein: CAIRSEFEAFF.

The chain is built from TRBV19 and TRBJ1-5; D gene unclear. Germline lookup yields CDR1 LNHDA and CDR2 SQIVND (reference sequence). Trimming pared 8 bases from V and 4 bases from J, leaving 12 bases between. This CDR3 region has 13 residues. The CDR3 nucleotides are TGTGCCAGTGGAGTTCGGAATAATCAGCCCCAGCATTTT. Protein sequence: CASGVRNNQPQHF. Looking up the rest from reference TRBV19 and TRBJ1-5 gives the full variable domain: DGGITQSPKYLFRKEGQNVTLSCEQNLNHDAMYWYRQDPGQGLRLIYYSQIVNDFQKGDIAEGYSVSREKKESFPLTVTSAQKNPTAFYLCASGVRNNQPQHFGDGTRLSIL.

Concerning this clone itself: Distinct nucleotide sequences in the sample also encode this CDR3. The V call is TRBV20-1, the J call TRBJ2-7, with D possibly matching TRBD1 (5 bases). CDR1 is DFQATT, CDR2 SNEGSKA, per germline (reference sequence). Trimming took off 3 bases at V and 6 bases at J, with 9 bases between the two ends. The CDR3 extends over 11 amino acids. The CDR3 coding sequence is TGCAGTGCTAGGTCTGGGGCCGAGCAGTACTTC. It yields the protein CSARSGAEQYF.

The V call is TRBV18, the J call TRBJ2-4; 7 nucleotides match TRBD1. Germline loops: CDR1 KGHSH, CDR2 LQKENI. The CDR3 loop spans 15 amino acids. V lost 3 bases and J lost 5; bases outside the gene matches: 7. The CDR3 loop reads CASSPGTAQQNIQYF. The DNA for the CDR3 is TGTGCCAGCTCACCCGGGACAGCGCAACAAAACATTCAGTACTTC. The variable domain in full, completed from reference TRBV18 and TRBJ2-4, reads NAGVMQNPRHLVRRRGQEARLRCSPMKGHSHVYWYRQLPEEGLKFMVYLQKENIIDESGMPKERFSAEFPKEGPSILRIQQVVRGDSAAYFCASSPGTAQQNIQYFGAGTRLSVL.

This chain uses TRBV27 with TRBJ2-1; D call uncertain. The CDR3 covers 13 residues. V lost 3 bases, J lost 6 bases, and 9 bases lay in between. Germline V gene lookup returns CDR1 MNHEY and CDR2 SMNVEV (reference sequence). CDR3 region: CASSFALSNEQFF. The CDR3 nucleotides read TGTGCCAGCAGTTTTGCCCTATCCAATGAGCAGTTCTTC.

As for this clone: The same CDR3 is also encoded by other DNA sequences in this sample. J is TRBJ2-3 and V is TRBV7-2; 7 bases are shared with TRBD2. Losses at the gene ends were 6 bases for V and 0 bases for J; bases not matched to a gene: 6. Looked up from germline, CDR1 is SGHTA and CDR2 is FQGNSA. CDR3 length equals 15 residues. The CDR3 is CASSLSGTSTDTQYF. The CDR3 DNA reads as TGTGCCAGCAGTTTGAGCGGGACTAGCACAGATACGCAGTATTTT.

The chain employs TRBV6-1 and TRBJ1-6; no firm D call. Germline V gene data show CDR1 as MNHNS and CDR2 as SASEGT. The CDR3 is 15 amino acids. Trimming removed 8 bases at V and 9 bases at J, with 20 bases between. Here the CDR3 reads CASEQDLGWGSPLHF. The DNA of the CDR3 is TGTGCCAGCGAGCAGGACCTAGGATGGGGTTCACCCCTCCACTTT.

The V gene is TRBV30, the J gene TRBJ1-5; 11 positions match TRBD1. Germline V gene data show CDR1 as GTSNPN and CDR2 as SVGIG (reference sequence). CDR3 length: 14 residues. With V trimmed by 5 bases and J by 6 bases, 6 bases remained unmatched. CDR3 region: CAWAGTGGFQPQHF. The CDR3 DNA follows: TGTGCCTGGGCCGGGACAGGGGGTTTTCAGCCCCAGCATTTT.

Notes on this clone: Distinct nucleotide sequences in the sample also encode this CDR3. V gene TRBV7-9 combines with J gene TRBJ2-7; D may be TRBD2 (7 bases). The V gene's germline CDR1 is SEHNR and CDR2 FQNEAQ (reference sequence). The length of the CDR3 is 15 residues. V lost 1 base to trimming and J lost 2 bases, with 12 bases between them. CDR3 protein: CASSLGTGGPYEQYF. The CDR3 region has the DNA TGTGCCAGCAGCTTAGGGACGGGGGGCCCCTACGAGCAGTACTTC. Complete variable domain (other parts from reference TRBV7-9 and TRBJ2-7): DTGVSQNPRHKITKRGQNVTFRCDPISEHNRLYWYRQTLGQGPEFLTYFQNEAQLEKSRLLSDRFSAERPKGSFSTLEIQRTEQGDSAMYLCASSLGTGGPYEQYFGPGTRLTVT.

The chain links TRBV11-2 to TRBJ2-5; D possibly corresponds to TRBD2 (6 bases). This CDR3 has 16 residues. Per the germline V gene, CDR1 is SGHAT and CDR2 is FQNNGV. Trimming left V 7 bases short and J 2 bases short, with 20 bases between. The CDR3 bases are TGTGCCAGCAACCCTCGCGGGGTAGCCACACAAGAGACCCAGTACTTC. It specifies CASNPRGVATQETQYF. The entire variable domain, with the rest obtained from reference TRBV11-2 and TRBJ2-5, is as follows: EAGVAQSPRYKIIEKRQSVAFWCNPISGHATLYWYQQILGQGPKLLIQFQNNGVVDDSQLPKDRFSAERLKGVDSTLKIQPAKLEDSAVYLCASNPRGVATQETQYFGPGTRLLVL.

The V call is TRBV5-1, the J call TRBJ2-7, with a tentative D call TRBD2 (5 bases). The length of the CDR3 is 14 residues. V dropped 0 bases and J dropped 2 bases, with 9 bases sitting between them. Germline CDR1 is SGHRS and CDR2 is YFSETQ. CDR3 nucleotides: TGCGCCAGCAGCTTGGGCGGGTCTCCCTACGAGCAGTACTTC. As protein: CASSLGGSPYEQYF.

This clone was counted only a few times. The chain links TRBV10-3 to TRBJ2-1; D is possibly TRBD2 (5 bases). V gave up 0 bases and J gave up 15 bases, with 21 bases separating them. The CDR3 has 15 residues. CDR1 and CDR2 (germline): ENHRY, SYGVKD. CDR3 sequence reads: CAISESRSSSPVRFF. The DNA of the CDR3 is TGTGCCATCAGTGAGTCGAGATCTAGCTCTCCGGTTCGGTTCTTC.

This clone was found once. Other DNA sequences in this sample translate to the same CDR3. The chain joins TRBV9 to TRBJ2-5, with 7 bases aligning to TRBD1. Per the germline V gene, CDR1 is SGDLS and CDR2 is YYNGEE. V gave up 3 bases and J gave up 2 bases; unmatched junction bases: 4. The CDR3 is 14 amino acids. The CDR3 DNA is TGTGCCAGCAGCGCCGGGACAGCTCAAGAGACCCAGTACTTC. Translating it yields CASSAGTAQETQYF.

The chain is built from TRBV6-5 and TRBJ2-1, with D perhaps matching TRBD2 (7 bases). This CDR3 has 14 amino acids. Trimming took off 7 bases at V and 7 bases at J, with 17 bases between the two ends. CDR1 MNHEY and CDR2 SVGAGI come from the germline V gene. Here the CDR3 reads CASTRGGAGNEQFF. Here the CDR3 DNA reads TGTGCCAGCACTAGGGGGGGGGCCGGAAATGAGCAGTTCTTC.

V is TRBV28 and J is TRBJ1-3; D not certain. The CDR3 runs to 13 residues. The V and J ends lost 7 bases and 3 bases respectively, with 10 bases between them. From germline, CDR1 is MDHEN and CDR2 SYDVKM. Here the CDR3 DNA reads TGTGCCAGCATACGGGTTTTTGGAAACACCATATATTTT. Translated: CASIRVFGNTIYF.

V and J are TRBV28 and TRBJ2-5, with a weak D call TRBD2 (5 bases). The germline V and J ends were trimmed by 5 bases and 5 bases, with 12 bases remaining between them. Germline-derived CDR1 and CDR2 are MDHEN and SYDVKM. This CDR3 has 13 amino acids. The CDR3 nucleotides are TGTGCCAGCAGTCCATTCGGGAAGGAGACCCAGTACTTC. Translation gives CASSPFGKETQYF.

This clone has a handful of counts. CDR3 DNA sequence: TGTGCCAGCAGCATGAACACTGAAGCTTTCTTT. It translates to CASSMNTEAFF. The chain has TRBV5-6 and TRBJ1-1; D not resolved. The CDR3 covers 11 residues. The V gene lost 4 bases and the J gene lost 0 bases, with 1 base spanning the gap. Germline CDR1 is SGHDT and CDR2 is YYEEEE.